This entry features one T cell receptor (beta chain) sequence. Antigen: not known. CDR1 SGHTA and CDR2 FQGNSA come from the germline V gene. V trimming: 1 base; J trimming: 5 bases; junction bases outside the gene matches: 13. The CDR3 covers 18 residues. This specimen belongs to a study of cytomegalovirus exposure and HLA in healthy donors. In the study overall: Early released data had about 85 million unique TCRs, all coming from HLA-typed donors. Study results and limitations: For most TCR beta V segments, an earlier analysis put the productive rate at about 87% or about 30% of the time. The majority of TCR sequences were rare, yet some public TCRs appeared in many donors.

Primers: 60 Vbeta forward and 13 Jbeta reverse. Per the study methods: Per a later analysis, the number of unique TCR beta chains was around 80 million, of which 9 million to 14 million were shared. Here immunoSEQ multiplex PCR was the method, and the copy in TCRdb shows in-frame clones only, minus some. V, J and clone size reflect that table, while D and trimming were determined from the DNA. The table includes 95,000 to 120,000 clones, 67% detected once. The rearrangement links TRBV7-2 to TRBJ1-1, with TRBD1 matching over 10 bases. This clonotype was sampled from a man between 18 and 35 years old in good health and CMV-seropositive. Material for sequencing was PBMCs. CDR3 sequence (DNA): TGTGCCAGCAGCTTAGTCCCGGGACAGGGGTCGGTTCTGACTGAAGCTTTCTTT. Protein product: CASSLVPGQGSVLTEAFF.